A single T cell receptor beta chain is shown here with its context. This entry belongs to a study of glioma-infiltrating T cells after dendritic cell vaccination. Indicated time point: after dendritic cell vaccination, including at tumor progression/relapse. Clones were sequenced by immunoSEQ multiplex PCR, and TCRdb holds only the in-frame ones, with some missing. The table lists about 87,000 clones, less than 90% of them singletons. Germline CDR1 and CDR2: SNHLY and FYNNEI. CDR3 size: 15 residues. V trimming: 5 bases; J trimming: 0 bases; junction bases outside the gene matches: 1. The sequence derives from a human donor with glioblastoma. The specimen comprised blood, sampled after dendritic cell vaccination. This chain links TRBV2 with TRBJ2-2, with TRBD1 identical over 9 bases. CDR3 residues: CASSRDRANTGELFF. Here the CDR3 DNA reads TGTGCCAGCAGTCGGGACAGGGCGAACACCGGGGAGCTGTTTTTT.